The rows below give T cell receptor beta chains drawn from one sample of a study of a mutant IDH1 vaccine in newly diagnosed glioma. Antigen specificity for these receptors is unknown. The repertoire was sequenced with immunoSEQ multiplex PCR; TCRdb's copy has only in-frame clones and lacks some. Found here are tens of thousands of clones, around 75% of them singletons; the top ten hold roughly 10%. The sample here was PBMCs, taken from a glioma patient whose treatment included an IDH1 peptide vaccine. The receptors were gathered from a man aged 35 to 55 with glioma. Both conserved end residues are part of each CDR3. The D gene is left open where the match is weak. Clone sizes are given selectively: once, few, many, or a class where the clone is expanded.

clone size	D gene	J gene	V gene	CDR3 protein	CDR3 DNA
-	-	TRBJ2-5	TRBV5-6	CASSLDRVQETQYF	TGTGCCAGCAGCTTGGACAGAGTTCAAGAGACCCAGTACTTC
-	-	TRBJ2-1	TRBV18	CASSQPNGEEQFF	TGTGCCAGCTCACAGCCCAACGGGGAGGAGCAGTTCTTC
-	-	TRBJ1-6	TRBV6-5	CASRQNTVIHF	TGTGCCAGCAGGCAGAATACAGTCATCCACTTT
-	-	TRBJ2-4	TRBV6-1	CASSTKDIQYF	TGTGCCAGCAGTACCAAGGACATTCAGTACTTC
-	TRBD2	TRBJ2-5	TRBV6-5	CASLAGGTQYF	TGTGCCAGCCTAGCGGGAGGGACCCAGTACTTC
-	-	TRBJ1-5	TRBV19	CASSTQTRGSNQPQHF	TGTGCCAGTAGTACGCAGACCAGGGGAAGCAATCAGCCCCAGCATTTT
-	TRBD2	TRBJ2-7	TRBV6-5	CASSYDWPSGYEQYF	TGTGCCAGCAGTTACGATTGGCCTAGCGGCTACGAGCAGTACTTC
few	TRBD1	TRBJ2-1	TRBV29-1	CSVGGTGNNEQFF	TGCAGCGTTGGAGGGACAGGCAACAATGAGCAGTTCTTC
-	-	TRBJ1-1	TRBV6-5	CASSYSMNTEAFF	TGTGCCAGCAGTTACTCGATGAACACTGAAGCTTTCTTT
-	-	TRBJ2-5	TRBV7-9	CASSFSGPGQETQYF	TGTGCCAGCAGCTTTTCCGGTCCGGGGCAAGAGACCCAGTACTTC
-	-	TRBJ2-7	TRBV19	CASSPGTVYEQYF	TGTGCCAGTAGTCCCGGGACGGTCTACGAGCAGTACTTC
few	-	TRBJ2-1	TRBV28	CASSLHGSSVEQFF	TGTGCCAGCAGTTTACATGGGAGTTCGGTTGAGCAGTTCTTC
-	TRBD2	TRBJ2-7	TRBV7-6	CASSLEIAGGWAYEQYF	TGTGCCAGCAGCTTAGAGATAGCGGGAGGGTGGGCCTACGAGCAGTACTTC
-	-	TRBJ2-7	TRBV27	CASRLSTTYEQYF	TGTGCCAGCAGACTCTCGACCACCTACGAGCAGTACTTC
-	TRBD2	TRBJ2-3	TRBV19	CASRDGLAGVRDTQYF	TGTGCCAGTCGAGACGGGCTAGCGGGAGTTCGAGATACGCAGTATTTT
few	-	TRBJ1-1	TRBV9	CASSPTGTPNTEAFF	TGTGCCAGCAGCCCTACCGGGACACCGAACACTGAAGCTTTCTTT
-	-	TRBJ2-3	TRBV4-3	CASSPTSRDTQYF	TGCGCCAGCAGCCCTACTAGCAGGGATACGCAGTATTTT
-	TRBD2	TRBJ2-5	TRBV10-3	CAISGTSGRAGETQYF	TGTGCCATCAGTGGGACTAGCGGGAGGGCGGGGGAGACCCAGTACTTC
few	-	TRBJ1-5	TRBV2	CASSTGTGVNQPQHF	TGTGCCAGCAGTACCGGGACGGGAGTTAATCAGCCCCAGCATTTT
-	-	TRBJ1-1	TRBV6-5	CASSRLILNTEAFF	TGTGCCAGCAGCCGACTGATCCTGAACACTGAAGCTTTCTTT
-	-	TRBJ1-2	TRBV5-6	CASSPDIYYGYTF	TGTGCCAGCAGCCCAGACATATACTATGGCTACACCTTC
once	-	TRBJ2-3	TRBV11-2	CASSLVLGRVGWDTQYF	TGTGCCAGCAGCTTAGTCCTAGGCAGGGTGGGGTGGGATACGCAGTATTTT
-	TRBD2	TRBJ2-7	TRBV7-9	CASSFASGSNYEQYF	TGTGCCAGCAGCTTTGCTAGCGGGTCTAACTACGAGCAGTACTTC
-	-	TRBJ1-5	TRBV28	CASRLGGVGSNQPQHF	TGTGCCAGCAGGTTAGGGGGAGTCGGGTCCAATCAGCCCCAGCATTTT
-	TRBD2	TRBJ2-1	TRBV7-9	CASSNLPGLAGGPNEQFF	TGTGCCAGCAGCAACCTCCCGGGACTAGCGGGAGGTCCGAATGAGCAGTTCTTC
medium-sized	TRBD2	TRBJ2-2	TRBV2	CASRERAGDATGELFF	TGTGCCAGCAGGGAGAGAGCGGGAGATGCCACCGGGGAGCTGTTTTTT
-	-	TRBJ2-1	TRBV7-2	CASSFYRANEQFF	TGTGCCAGCAGCTTCTACAGGGCCAATGAGCAGTTCTTC
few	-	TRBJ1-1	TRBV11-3	CASSPTRRNTEAFF	TGTGCCAGCAGTCCTACTCGGAGGAACACTGAAGCTTTCTTT
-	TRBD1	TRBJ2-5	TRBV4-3	CASSHTTGTETQYF	TGCGCCAGCAGCCACACGACAGGGACAGAGACCCAGTACTTC
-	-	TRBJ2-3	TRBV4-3	CASSQEGFEADGDTQYF	TGCGCCAGCAGCCAAGAGGGGTTCGAAGCGGATGGAGATACGCAGTATTTT
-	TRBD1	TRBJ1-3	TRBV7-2	CASRPTGVGNTIYF	TGTGCCAGCAGACCTACAGGGGTTGGAAACACCATATATTTT
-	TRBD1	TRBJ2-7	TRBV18	CASSKGQGPSYEQYF	TGTGCCAGCTCGAAGGGACAGGGGCCATCCTACGAGCAGTACTTC
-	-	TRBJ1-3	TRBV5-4	CASGSGGNTIYF	TGTGCCAGCGGATCGGGCGGAAACACCATATATTTT
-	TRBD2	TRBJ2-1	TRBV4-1	CASSQLAAPGNEQFF	TGCGCCAGCAGCCAACTAGCGGCTCCGGGGAATGAGCAGTTCTTC
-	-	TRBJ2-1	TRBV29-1	CSVRESYNEQFF	TGCAGCGTTAGGGAATCCTACAATGAGCAGTTCTTC
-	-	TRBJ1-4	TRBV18	CASSHGKGYINEKLFF	TGTGCCAGCTCCCACGGAAAAGGGTATATTAATGAAAAACTGTTTTTT
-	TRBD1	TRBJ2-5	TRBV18	CASSPFGTDGRPDRQETQYF	TGTGCCAGCTCACCTTTCGGGACAGATGGTCGCCCTGACCGCCAAGAGACCCAGTACTTC
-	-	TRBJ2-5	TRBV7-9	CASSFKGIGGRLQETQYF	TGTGCCAGCAGCTTTAAGGGGATTGGGGGGAGACTCCAAGAGACCCAGTACTTC
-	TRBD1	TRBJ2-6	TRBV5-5	CASNRGPGANVLTF	TGTGCCAGCAACAGGGGTCCTGGGGCCAACGTCCTGACTTTC
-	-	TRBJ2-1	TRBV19	CASSRESWAYNEQFF	TGTGCCAGTAGTCGGGAGAGTTGGGCCTACAATGAGCAGTTCTTC
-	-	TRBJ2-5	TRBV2	CASSPVGVTGETQYF	TGTGCCAGCAGTCCCGTTGGGGTCACGGGTGAGACCCAGTACTTC
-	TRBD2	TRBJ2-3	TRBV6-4	CASSRSGGRASDTQYF	TGTGCCAGCAGCAGGTCGGGCGGGAGGGCATCAGATACGCAGTATTTT
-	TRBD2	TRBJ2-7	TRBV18	CASSPGLAGGTYEQYF	TGTGCCAGCTCACCGGGACTAGCGGGTGGGACCTACGAGCAGTACTTC
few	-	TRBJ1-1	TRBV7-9	CASSLVRGNTEAFF	TGTGCCAGCAGCTTAGTCCGGGGGAACACTGAAGCTTTCTTT
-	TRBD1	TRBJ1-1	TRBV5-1	CASSLGWDRGTEAFF	TGCGCCAGCAGCTTGGGGTGGGACAGGGGGACTGAAGCTTTCTTT
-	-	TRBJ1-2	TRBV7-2	CASSFVATNYGYTF	TGTGCCAGCAGCTTTGTCGCCACTAACTATGGCTACACCTTC
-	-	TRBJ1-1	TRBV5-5	CASSLPGEAFF	TGTGCCAGCAGCCTTCCCGGCGAAGCTTTCTTT
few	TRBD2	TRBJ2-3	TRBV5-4	CASSSGLAGVEDTQYF	TGTGCCAGCAGCTCGGGACTAGCGGGAGTGGAAGATACGCAGTATTTT
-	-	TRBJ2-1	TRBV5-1	CASSLIPGYPYNEQFF	TGCGCCAGCAGCTTAATCCCAGGGTACCCCTACAATGAGCAGTTCTTC
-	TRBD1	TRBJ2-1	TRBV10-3	CAISEWTGVSEQFF	TGTGCCATCAGTGAGTGGACAGGGGTTAGTGAGCAGTTCTTC
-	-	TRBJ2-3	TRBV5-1	CASSLATGPIADTQYF	TGCGCCAGCAGCCTAGCAACCGGACCCATCGCAGATACGCAGTATTTT
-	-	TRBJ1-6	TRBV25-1	CASTPSTGRSSPLHF	TGTGCCAGCACTCCGTCGACAGGTCGGAGTTCACCCCTCCACTTT
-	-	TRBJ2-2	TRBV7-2	CASSLGGGPGTGELFF	TGTGCCAGCTCCTTAGGGGGAGGCCCGGGCACCGGGGAGCTGTTTTTT
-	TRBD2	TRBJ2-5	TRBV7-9	CASGTSGSLQETQYF	TGTGCCAGCGGGACTAGCGGGAGTTTGCAAGAGACCCAGTACTTC
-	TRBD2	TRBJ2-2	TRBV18	CASSPRRASGLRGGELFF	TGTGCCAGCTCACCACGTCGGGCTAGCGGGTTACGAGGCGGGGAGCTGTTTTTT
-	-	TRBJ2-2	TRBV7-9	CASSLRGETGELFF	TGTGCCAGCAGCTTAAGAGGGGAGACCGGGGAGCTGTTTTTT